The next 10 T cell receptor beta chains were all read from a single sample in a study of tumor-infiltrating lymphocytes in primary liver carcinoma. Making TCR beta cDNA involved around 540 ng total RNA and a constant-region primer. Three nested multiplex PCR rounds of slightly modified ARM-PCR generated TCR beta libraries. Two initial PCR rounds of roughly 10 cycles each paired TRBV1-TRBV30 forward primers with a C-beta reverse primer. TCRdb re-called the multiplex PCR reads through MiXCR, storing one row per CDR3 protein. This sample has some 46,000 distinct CDR3 sequences, with around 80% found just once. Starting material for RNA and DNA co-extraction consisted of about 20-32 mg of unsorted bulk tissue. Material: tumor-adjacent normal liver tissue. These receptors all come from a woman in her 30s with primary liver carcinoma and hepatitis B virus infection.

On this clonotype itself: A much larger clone differs by one base, so this may be a read error. This is likely a read error, given that the CDR3 carries no conserved phenylalanine or tryptophan at its end. V usage is TRBV24-1 and J usage is TRBJ2-2; 8 bases align to TRBD1. There are 19 residues in the CDR3. The germline V gene encodes CDR1 KGHDR and CDR2 SFDVKD. The ends lost 2 bases at V and 7 bases at J; junction bases unmatched: 17. CDR3 DNA sequence: TGTGCCACCAGTGATTCCCCCACCCGGACAGGGACACTCATCGGGGAGCTGTTTGTT. It translates to CATSDSPTRTGTLIGELFV.

Regarding this clonotype: A read error may account for a junction end that differs from germline. DNA for the CDR3: TGTGCCAGCATCTTAGTAGTGGGGCTTGGCGAGCAGTACTTC. Translating it yields CASILVVGLGEQYF. The rearrangement uses TRBV11-2 and TRBJ2-7; a possible D gene is TRBD1 (5 bases). The CDR3 length is 14 residues. CDR1 SGHAT and CDR2 FQNNGV come from the germline V gene.

This clonotype was seen a few times. Given a much more abundant clone one base away, this may be a read error. The V gene is TRBV6-6, the J gene TRBJ2-2; D remains unclear. CDR1 and CDR2 (germline): MNHNY, SVGAGI (reference sequence). The CDR3 totals 16 residues. The DNA for the CDR3 is TGTGTCAGCAGTTACCCCAAGGGCGAGGTCACCGGGGAGCTGTTTTTT. Translation gives CVSSYPKGEVTGELFF.

The gene calls are TRBV11-3 and TRBJ1-1; 8 bases are a match to TRBD1. In germline, CDR1 is SGHNT, CDR2 YENEEA. The CDR3 loop spans 15 amino acids. After removal of 11 bases from V and 12 bases from J, the junction contained 23 bases not matched to a gene. The chain's CDR3 is CASGQGAPIPTETFF. As DNA, the CDR3 is TGTGCCTCCGGTCAGGGGGCGCCAATCCCCACTGAGACTTTCTTT.

Remarks on this clonotype: The junction differs from germline at one of its ends, possibly a read error. The chain employs TRBV6-2 or TRBV6-3 and TRBJ2-2; D uncertain. Germline loops: CDR1 MNHEY, CDR2 SVGEGT. There are 13 residues in the CDR3. CDR3 in DNA: TGTGCCAGCAGTTACGGGGAAGCCGGTGAGCTGTTTTTT. Translating gives CASSYGEAGELFF.

A word on this clonotype: One end of the junction varies from germline; a read error may be responsible. The chain joins TRBV12-3 or TRBV12-4 to TRBJ1-1; D not resolved. This CDR3 comprises 15 residues. Here the CDR3 DNA reads TGTGCCAGCAGTTTTTCCAGCACCAGGAACACTGAAGCCTTCTTT. Protein product: CASSFSSTRNTEAFF.

About this clonotype: At one end, the junction sequence differs from germline, possibly due to a read error. The V gene is TRBV10-3, the J gene TRBJ1-1; unclear D gene. Germline V gene sequence: CDR1 ENHRY, CDR2 SYGVKD. The CDR3 is 14 amino acids. CDR3 sequence: CAISESGYDTEGSF. The CDR3 region has the DNA TGTGCCATCAGTGAGTCGGGCTATGACACTGAAGGTTCCTTT.

A word on this clonotype: Possible read error: a much larger clone is one base away. The CDR3 DNA reads TGTGCCCGCAGTGACTCCCCCACCGGGGAGCTGTTTTTT. Translation gives CARSDSPTGELFF. The rearrangement uses TRBV6-4 and TRBJ2-2; D not certain. Germline V gives CDR1 MRHNA, CDR2 SNTAGT. The CDR3 is made up of 13 amino acids.

As for this clonotype: The conserved closing phenylalanine or tryptophan is absent in this CDR3, likely reflecting a read error. The chain has TRBV18 and TRBJ1-4; possible D gene TRBD1, 6 bases. The germline CDR1 and CDR2 sequences are KGHSH and LQKENI. The CDR3 covers 16 residues. V dropped 3 bases and J dropped 2 bases, with 13 bases sitting between them. The CDR3 sequence is CASSPRGGGTNEKLFL. The CDR3 nucleotides are TGTGCCAGCTCACCCCGGGGCGGGGGCACTAATGAAAAACTGTTTTTA.

A remark on this clonotype: Compared with germline, one end of the junction differs, possibly owing to a read error. V is TRBV29-1 and J is TRBJ1-1, with a weak D call TRBD1 (5 bases). Germline V gene data show CDR1 as SQVTM and CDR2 as ANQGSEA. The CDR3 has 13 amino acids. The chain's CDR3 is CSVCRQMNTEAFF. The CDR3 DNA reads as TGCAGCGTTTGTCGACAGATGAATACTGAAGCTTTCTTT. Based on the CDR3 plus reference TRBV29-1 and TRBJ1-1, the full variable domain is SAVISQKPSRDICQRGTSLTIQCQVDSQVTMMFWYRQQPGQSLTLIATANQGSEATYESGFVIDKFPISRPNLTFSTLTVSNMSPEDSSIYLCSVCRQMNTEAFFGQGTRLTVV.